The rows below give T cell receptor beta chains drawn from one sample of a study of T cell repertoires in cytomegalovirus infection. TCRdb passed the reads through MiXCR, listing each CDR3 protein once. The table shows approximately 500,000 distinct CDR3 sequences, with about 26% occurring only once. The sequenced sample was PBMCs. The receptor source for this set is a human donor in good health (CMV status not recorded). Some clones in this sample may be carry-over from other donors' samples. The CDR3 runs from the conserved cysteine through the conserved F or W. The order of the fields is V gene, clone size, J gene, D gene, CDR3 DNA, CDR3 protein. D genes are given only for firm matches. Clone size appears in some rows only: once, few, many, or a class for an expanded clone.

>TRBV6-5|.|TRBJ2-1|.
TGTGCCAGCAGTTACTTTCCGTCTTCCGTCAGTGCCTACAATGAGCAGTTCTTC
CASSYFPSSVSAYNEQFF
>TRBV7-9|many|TRBJ1-4|.
TGTGCCAGCAGCTTGCGACAGGTCACTAATGAAAAACTGTTTTTT
CASSLRQVTNEKLFF
>TRBV14|.|TRBJ1-2|TRBD1
TGTGCCAGCAGCCAAGCGCCATGGGACAGGGTGGGTGGCTACACCTTC
CASSQAPWDRVGGYTF
>TRBV7-2|many|TRBJ2-1|TRBD2
TGTGCCAGCAGCTTCAGCCCCGGGACTAGCGGGAACAATGAGCAGTTCTTC
CASSFSPGTSGNNEQFF
>TRBV12-3/TRBV12-4|few|TRBJ2-3|.
TGTGCCAGCAGTTTATTTGGCCCTAGTGCCCTGACAGATACGCAGTATTTT
CASSLFGPSALTDTQYF
>TRBV7-8|many|TRBJ1-4|TRBD1
TGTGCCAGCAGCTTCTCCGGGACAGCTAATGAAAAACTGTTTTTT
CASSFSGTANEKLFF
>TRBV19|many|TRBJ1-2|TRBD1
TGTGCCAGTAGTATGGGCGACAGGGTGGCCTCTGGCTACACCTTC
CASSMGDRVASGYTF
>TRBV7-8|many|TRBJ2-2|.
TGTGCCAGCAGCAAACAGGGAATCGGGGAGCTGTTTTTT
CASSKQGIGELFF
>TRBV4-3|.|TRBJ2-5|TRBD2
TGCGCCAGCAGCCAAAGTGGGGGGGGGACGCAAGAGACCCAGTACTTC
CASSQSGGGTQETQYF
>TRBV19|.|TRBJ1-5|TRBD1
TGTGCCAGTAGTGCGGACAGGGGGCACTTCAACAATCAGCCCCAGCATTTT
CASSADRGHFNNQPQHF
>TRBV5-1|.|TRBJ2-1|.
TGCGCCAGCAGTACCCAGACCGGCAATGAGCAGTTCTTC
CASSTQTGNEQFF
>TRBV28|few|TRBJ2-7|TRBD1
TGTGCCAGCACCCGGGACAGGGGGACCTCCAGAAACGAGCAGTACTTC
CASTRDRGTSRNEQYF
>TRBV28|few|TRBJ1-4|.
TGTGCCAGCAGTTCTCCAGGGGATCCTACTAATGAAAAACTGTTTTTT
CASSSPGDPTNEKLFF
>TRBV10-3|.|TRBJ2-3|.
TGTGCCATCAGATCGACAGGCGTCACAGATACGCAGTATTTT
CAIRSTGVTDTQYF
>TRBV27|.|TRBJ2-7|.
TGTGCCAGCAGTTTAGGGGGGACAGAGGTCTACGAGCAGTACTTC
CASSLGGTEVYEQYF
>TRBV19|.|TRBJ2-3|TRBD2
TGTGCCAGTAGTTTACCGAAGACTAGCGTAAACACAGATACGCAGTATTTT
CASSLPKTSVNTDTQYF
>TRBV7-3|.|TRBJ2-2|.
TGTGCCAGCAGCCCCCACTGGGCGGGAACCGAGGAGCTGTTTTTT
CASSPHWAGTEELFF
>TRBV20-1|.|TRBJ1-6|.
TGCAGTGCTAGAGACAGGACCTCACCCCTCCACTTT
CSARDRTSPLHF